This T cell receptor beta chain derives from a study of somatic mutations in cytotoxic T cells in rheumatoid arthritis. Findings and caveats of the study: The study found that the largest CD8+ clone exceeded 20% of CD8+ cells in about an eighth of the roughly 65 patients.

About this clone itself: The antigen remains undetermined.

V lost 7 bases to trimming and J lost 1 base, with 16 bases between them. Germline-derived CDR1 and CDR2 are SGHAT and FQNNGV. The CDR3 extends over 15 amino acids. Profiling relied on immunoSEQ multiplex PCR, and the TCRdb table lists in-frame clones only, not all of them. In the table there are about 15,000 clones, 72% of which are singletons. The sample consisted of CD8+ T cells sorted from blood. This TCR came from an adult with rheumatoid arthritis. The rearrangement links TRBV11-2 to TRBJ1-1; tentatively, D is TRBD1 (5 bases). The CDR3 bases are TGTGCCAGCACCCCCCCCCACACAGGGAACACTGAAGCTTTCTTT. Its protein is CASTPPHTGNTEAFF.